The TCR beta chain under discussion was sequenced for a study of T cell responses to AZD1222 COVID-19 vaccine. V lost 0 bases, J lost 1 base, and 7 bases lay in between. There are 14 residues in the CDR3. Germline V gene data show CDR1 as GTSNPN and CDR2 as SVGIG (reference sequence). TCRdb's table, derived via immunoSEQ multiplex PCR, lists solely in-frame clones and lacks some. The sample records some 58,000 clones, about 90% being singletons. The genes are TRBV30 and TRBJ1-3; D remains ambiguous. The sample here was peripheral blood, taken on day 0 of AZD1222 vaccination. The TCR originated in an adult in good health. CDR3 loop: CAWSVLRSGNTIYF. CDR3 DNA: TGTGCCTGGAGTGTACTCAGGTCTGGAAACACCATATATTTT.